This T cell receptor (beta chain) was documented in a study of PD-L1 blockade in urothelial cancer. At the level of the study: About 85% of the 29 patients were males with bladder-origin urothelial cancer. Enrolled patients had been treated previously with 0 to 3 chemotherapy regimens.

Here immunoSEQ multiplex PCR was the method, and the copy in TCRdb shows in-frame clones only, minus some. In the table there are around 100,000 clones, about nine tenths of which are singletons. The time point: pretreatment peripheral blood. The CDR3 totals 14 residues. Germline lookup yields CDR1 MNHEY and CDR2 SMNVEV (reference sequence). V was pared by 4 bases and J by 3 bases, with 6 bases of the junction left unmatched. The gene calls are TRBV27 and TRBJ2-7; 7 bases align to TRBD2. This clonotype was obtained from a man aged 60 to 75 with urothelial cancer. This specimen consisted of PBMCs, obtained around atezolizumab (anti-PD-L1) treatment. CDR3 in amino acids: CASSSSSGLYEQYF. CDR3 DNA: TGTGCCAGCAGTTCATCTAGCGGACTCTACGAGCAGTACTTC.